This is a list of T cell receptor beta chains from one sample in a study of post-analysis software for immune sequencing data. A single record per CDR3 protein comes from TCRdb applying MiXCR to the PCR reads. The data contain under 200,000 distinct CDR3 sequences, 25% to 35% of them seen just once; the ten biggest clones take up roughly 3.5%. The sequenced sample consisted of blood. Receptor source: a girl aged 2-17 years with multiple sclerosis. CDR3s include the opening cysteine and the closing phenylalanine or tryptophan. D genes are given only for firm matches. Clone size is given for some rows only: seen once, a few or many times, or a class if the clone is expanded.

size | D | J | V | DNA | CDR3
NA | NA | TRBJ1-1 | TRBV7-2 | TGTGCCAGCAGCTTCGAGCGCAGGACTGAAGCTTTCTTT | CASSFERRTEAFF
NA | NA | TRBJ1-1 | TRBV11-2 | TGTGCCAGCAGCGCACGACCATCTGGGGGGGACACTGAAGCTTTCTTT | CASSARPSGGDTEAFF
NA | TRBD1 | TRBJ2-1 | TRBV5-1 | TGCGCCAGCAGCTTGGAGGACGGGACAGGTGGTGAGCAGTTCTTC | CASSLEDGTGGEQFF
NA | NA | TRBJ2-2 | TRBV5-1 | TGCGCCAGCAGCTTGGAGGGTCAGCTAGGCCCGAAAGGGGAGCTGCTTTTT | CASSLEGQLGPKGELLF
many | NA | TRBJ2-7 | TRBV29-1 | TGCAGCGTGTTGTCTTACGAGCAGTACTTC | CSVLSYEQYF
NA | NA | TRBJ2-1 | TRBV10-3 | TGTGCCGTCAGGAGGGTCCTGGGCCACAATGAGCAGTTCTTC | CAVRRVLGHNEQFF
many | TRBD2 | TRBJ2-1 | TRBV10-3 | TGTGCCATCAGTGACCCAGGACTAGCGGGGCTCTACAATGAGCAGTTCTTC | CAISDPGLAGLYNEQFF
NA | TRBD2 | TRBJ2-5 | TRBV20-1 | TGCAGTGCTAGAAGGCTAGCGGGGGGGCTTGGGCAAGAGACCCAGTACTTC | CSARRLAGGLGQETQYF
many | NA | TRBJ1-2 | TRBV2 | TGTGCCACCGGGGTGGAGAGCAACCACTATGGCTACACCTTC | CATGVESNHYGYTF
NA | TRBD1 | TRBJ1-4 | TRBV20-1 | TGCAGTGCTAGTGGGGACAGGGGGGGACTTAATGAAAAACTGTTTTTT | CSASGDRGGLNEKLFF
many | NA | TRBJ1-2 | TRBV15 | TGTGCCACCAGCAGAGATCTGACAGCAGCTAACTATGGCTACACCTTC | CATSRDLTAANYGYTF
NA | NA | TRBJ2-1 | TRBV4-1 | TGCGCCAGCGGCCAAGACCCAGGGGCCTACGAGCAGTTCTTC | CASGQDPGAYEQFF
few | TRBD2 | TRBJ2-5 | TRBV3-1 | TGTGCCAGCAGCCGAAGTGCTAGCGGGGGAAAAGAGACCCAGTACTTC | CASSRSASGGKETQYF
many | NA | TRBJ2-3 | TRBV12-3/TRBV12-4 | TGTGCCAGCAGCCTCCGGGGGACGGATGGGGATACGCAGTATTTT | CASSLRGTDGDTQYF
NA | NA | TRBJ1-1 | TRBV20-1 | TGCAGTGCTGCGACGGGAAACACTGAAGCTTTCTTT | CSAATGNTEAFF
NA | TRBD1 | TRBJ2-7 | TRBV5-6 | TGTGCCAGCGGCTGGGACAGGGATTACGGGCAGTACTTC | CASGWDRDYGQYF
NA | NA | TRBJ2-3 | TRBV7-9 | TGTGCCAGCAGCTGGGTCGGCAGCACAGATACGCAGTATTTT | CASSWVGSTDTQYF
NA | NA | TRBJ1-6 | TRBV28 | TGTGCCAGCAGTTTCGGTCAGGGCAACGGTAATTCACCCCTCCACTTT | CASSFGQGNGNSPLHF
few | TRBD1 | TRBJ1-1 | TRBV5-1 | TGCGCCAGCAGCCCCGGGGACAGGGAGGTGAACACTGAAGCTTTCTTT | CASSPGDREVNTEAFF
NA | TRBD1 | TRBJ2-7 | TRBV7-9 | TGTGCCAGCAGCGTACGGACAGGGGGATACAATGAGCAGTACTTC | CASSVRTGGYNEQYF
few | NA | TRBJ1-5 | TRBV19 | TGTGCCAGTAGTATGTATGAACAGCCCCAGCATTTT | CASSMYEQPQHF
few | NA | TRBJ1-2 | TRBV6-1 | TGTGCCAGCAGTGAAGACGGAACTTATGGCTACACCTTC | CASSEDGTYGYTF
many | NA | TRBJ2-7 | TRBV6-5 | TGTGCCAGCAAAAGGGGCCAAGGGATCTACGAGCAGTACTTC | CASKRGQGIYEQYF
NA | NA | TRBJ1-5 | TRBV20-1 | TGCAGTGCTAGAGCGGGGCTAAATCAGCCCCAGCATTTT | CSARAGLNQPQHF
few | NA | TRBJ1-1 | TRBV20-1 | TGCAGTGCTAGAGATAACCGGGACGGGGGCACTGAAGCTTTCTTT | CSARDNRDGGTEAFF
NA | TRBD2 | TRBJ2-3 | TRBV6-2/TRBV6-3 | TGTGCCAGCAGTCCCGGGACTAGTGCAGATACGCAGTATTTT | CASSPGTSADTQYF
NA | TRBD1 | TRBJ1-2 | TRBV5-1 | TGCGCCAGCAGCTGGGCCGACAGGGAGGAAGGCTACACCTTC | CASSWADREEGYTF
many | TRBD1 | TRBJ1-6 | TRBV29-1 | TGCAGCGTTGGACAGGGGATCAATTCACCCCTCCACTTT | CSVGQGINSPLHF
NA | TRBD1 | TRBJ2-7 | TRBV20-1 | TGCAGTGCCGCGCCACAGGGGAACGAGCAGTACTTC | CSAAPQGNEQYF
NA | TRBD1 | TRBJ1-5 | TRBV5-1 | TGCGCCGGCAGCTCCGGACAGGGAAGCCAGCCCCAGCATTTT | CAGSSGQGSQPQHF
NA | NA | TRBJ2-7 | TRBV10-3 | TGTGCCATCAGTGAGTCGACCTCCTACGAGCAGTACTTC | CAISESTSYEQYF
NA | TRBD2 | TRBJ2-5 | TRBV3-1 | TGTGCCAGCAACCGAACTAGCGGGGCCGACCAAGAGACCCAGTACTTC | CASNRTSGADQETQYF
many | NA | TRBJ1-2 | TRBV27 | TGTGCCAGCAGCCCCACGGGGAACTATGGCTACACCTTC | CASSPTGNYGYTF
once | TRBD2 | TRBJ2-2 | TRBV7-8 | TGTGCCAGCAGCTTAGTACTAGCGAAGAACGGGGAGCTGTTTTTT | CASSLVLAKNGELFF
NA | TRBD1 | TRBJ1-4 | TRBV7-2 | TGTGCCAGCAGCTCTTCCGGGACAGGTGTAAGCGGTGAAAAACTGTTTTTT | CASSSSGTGVSGEKLFF
many | TRBD1 | TRBJ1-5 | TRBV12-3/TRBV12-4 | TGTGCCAGCACCTCGGGACAGAGAAATCAGCCCCAGCATTTT | CASTSGQRNQPQHF
many | NA | TRBJ2-3 | TRBV29-1 | TGCAGCCCCCGGTTCGGAGATACGCAGTATTTT | CSPRFGDTQYF
many | NA | TRBJ2-7 | TRBV2 | TGTGCCAGCAACGTGTACAGGTCCGCCGAGCAGTACTTC | CASNVYRSAEQYF
many | NA | TRBJ2-7 | TRBV20-1 | TGCAGTGCAACCTTTACCTACGAGCAGTACTTC | CSATFTYEQYF
many | NA | TRBJ2-5 | TRBV28 | TGTGCCAGCAGTTTAAGTAAAGAGACCCAGTACTTC | CASSLSKETQYF
NA | TRBD1 | TRBJ1-2 | TRBV3-1 | TGTGCCAGCAGCCATCCCCGACAGGGGAAAAACTATGGCTACACCTTC | CASSHPRQGKNYGYTF
many | NA | TRBJ2-7 | TRBV12-3/TRBV12-4 | TGTGCCAGCAGTTTATCCCGCCCATCCTACGAGCAGTACTTC | CASSLSRPSYEQYF
NA | TRBD1 | TRBJ2-5 | TRBV12-3/TRBV12-4 | TGTGCCAGCAGTCTGACAGGGGTGCAGGAGACCCAGTACTTC | CASSLTGVQETQYF
many | NA | TRBJ2-7 | TRBV20-1 | TGCAGTGCTAGAGACTTATCGGGGTCCTACGAGCAGTACTTC | CSARDLSGSYEQYF
NA | NA | TRBJ2-4 | TRBV5-1 | TGCGCCAGCAGCTTGGAAGGGCCGGGGCAGTACTTC | CASSLEGPGQYF
few | NA | TRBJ1-6 | TRBV7-9 | TGTGCCAGCAGCCGTGACAGGTCCTCACCCCTCCACTTT | CASSRDRSSPLHF
many | NA | TRBJ1-2 | TRBV20-1 | TGCAGTGCTAGAAATACAGACTATGGCTACACCTTC | CSARNTDYGYTF
once | NA | TRBJ2-7 | TRBV5-1 | TGCGCCAGCAGCTTAGACACGCCAGGGGCCCGTTACGAGCAGTACTTC | CASSLDTPGARYEQYF
NA | NA | TRBJ1-6 | TRBV28 | TGTGCCAGCCGGACCCTCTATAATTCACCCCTCCACTTT | CASRTLYNSPLHF
many | TRBD2 | TRBJ2-7 | TRBV5-1 | TGCGCCAGCAGCTTGGGAGCCTTAGCGGGAGACCGGGACGAGCAGTACTTC | CASSLGALAGDRDEQYF
NA | TRBD1 | TRBJ1-1 | TRBV5-1 | TGCGCCAGCAGCCGTTTGCGGACAGGGGGCCGGGACACTGAAGCTTTCTTT | CASSRLRTGGRDTEAFF
NA | TRBD2 | TRBJ2-7 | TRBV5-6 | TGTGCCAGCAGCCCGGGGGGGGTAGACTACGAGCAGTACTTC | CASSPGGVDYEQYF
few | NA | TRBJ1-1 | TRBV27 | TGTGCCAGCGCCTTAAGGGGAGGGAACACTGAAGCTTTCTTT | CASALRGGNTEAFF
few | NA | TRBJ2-3 | TRBV12-3/TRBV12-4 | TGTGCCAGCAGTTTGACAGGCCAAGATACGCAGTATTTT | CASSLTGQDTQYF
NA | NA | TRBJ2-5 | TRBV7-2 | TGTGCCAGCTCGAAGAGCCGGGGTCGGATGGAGACCCAGTACTTC | CASSKSRGRMETQYF